This T cell receptor (beta chain) stems from a study of shared clonotypes between healthy human individuals. Study-level findings and limits: Between four donors, naive CD4 clonotypes were shared at a level of about 5%.

This CDR3 is 18 amino acids long. Germline CDR1 SGHKS, CDR2 YYEKEE (reference sequence). With 0 bases removed from V and 2 bases from J, the gap between germline ends came to 20 bases. Every immunoSEQ plate was one replicate of a subset's evenly spread DNA. Each sorted subset replicate got 200 ng genomic DNA, around 29,000 genomes. Clones were read by immunoSEQ multiplex PCR, and TCRdb kept only the in-frame ones, dropping some. The data show about 2.1 million clones, just under 95% seen once. Notes on this clone: The target antigen is unknown.

Naive CD8 cells lacked CD45RO and underwent positive selection for CCR7, leaving out terminally differentiated effector memory CD45RA+ cells. This clonotype was sampled from a man aged 18 to 35 in good health. Some clones in this sample may be carry-over from other donors' samples. Material: naive CD8+ T cells from PBMCs. V gene TRBV5-5 combines with J gene TRBJ1-2, with no clear D. The CDR3 region has the DNA TGTGCCAGCAGCTTGGCCGATCGCGCAGGCCTCACGAACTATGGCTACACCTTC. Protein: CASSLADRAGLTNYGYTF. The complete variable domain, with remaining parts taken from reference TRBV5-5 and TRBJ1-2, reads DAGVTQSPTHLIKTRGQQVTLRCSPISGHKSVSWYQQVLGQGPQFIFQYYEKEERGRGNFPDRFSARQFPNYSSELNVNALLLGDSALYLCASSLADRAGLTNYGYTFGSGTRLTVV.